Below, 30 T cell receptor beta chains from the same sample are listed, as sequenced in a study of T-cell memory formation after mild COVID-19. TCRdb called the 5' RACE reads again in MiXCR, with one record for every CDR3 protein. The sample includes 170,000 or so distinct CDR3 sequences, less than 40% seen only once; the top ten take approximately 12%. Material for sequencing was PBMCs or a T cell subset sorted from them (not recorded which). These receptors came from an adult woman who had mild COVID-19 (a few samples of this study predate the infection). Cell type and time point are not known.

This rearrangement joins TRBV21-1 to TRBJ1-3; TRBD1 was called by the table and not checked on the DNA. TRBV21-1 is marked as a pseudogene. The CDR3 has 17 amino acids. CDR3 DNA: TGTGCCAGCAGCCGACGAGGACAGGCGCGCTCTGGAAACACCATATATTTT. This translates into CASSRRGQARSGNTIYF.

The chain employs TRBV6-5 and TRBJ2-7, with 8 bases aligning to TRBD2. The ends lost 2 bases at V and 5 bases at J; junction bases unmatched: 8. Per the germline V gene, CDR1 is MNHEY and CDR2 is SVGAGI. The CDR3 contains 15 residues. CDR3 nucleotide sequence: TGTGCCAGCAGTTACCGAAGGACGGGGGGGCACGAGCAGTACTTC. Protein sequence: CASSYRRTGGHEQYF.

A few counts support this clonotype. The V call is TRBV6-2 or TRBV6-3, the J call TRBJ1-5, with D tentatively TRBD1 (6 bases). V lost 10 bases and J lost 0, with 16 bases in between. There are 15 residues in the CDR3. Per the germline V gene, CDR1 is MNHEY and CDR2 is SVGEGT. The CDR3 sequence is CANVLTGDSNQPQHF. In nucleotides, the CDR3 is TGTGCCAACGTACTGACAGGCGATAGCAATCAGCCCCAGCATTTT.

This clonotype was seen more than once but under ten times. The chain joins TRBV9 to TRBJ2-5; possibly TRBD2 for D (5 bases). Germline V CDR1 and CDR2: SGDLS, YYNGEE. The CDR3 has 14 residues. The V end was cut by 4 bases, the J end by 1 base, with 11 bases between. CDR3 bases: TGTGCCAGCAGCATTCACAGCGGCCAAGAGACCCAGTACTTC. Its translation: CASSIHSGQETQYF.

This sequence joins TRBV6-5 and TRBJ1-2; 8 nucleotides agree with TRBD1. CDR1 and CDR2 from the germline V gene are MNHEY and SVGAGI. Trimming cost V 6 bases and J 9 bases; bases outside gene matches: 6. This CDR3 has 12 amino acids. In DNA form, the CDR3 reads TGTGCCAGCAGCCCCGGACAGGGCCGCTACACCTTC. Its translation is CASSPGQGRYTF.

This clonotype was detected a few times. The chain combines TRBV5-1 with TRBJ2-3, with a weak D call TRBD2 (5 bases). Germline V gene data show CDR1 as SGHRS and CDR2 as YFSETQ. Trimming cost V 0 bases and J 5 bases, with 16 bases left between them. This CDR3 spans 16 amino acids. CDR3 amino acids: CASSLAARAVLDTQYF. As DNA, the CDR3 is TGCGCCAGCAGCTTGGCAGCGAGGGCAGTCCTAGATACGCAGTATTTT.

The chain joins TRBV29-1 to TRBJ1-5; 7 positions match TRBD1. CDR3 size: 15 residues. CDR1 and CDR2 (germline): SQVTM, ANQGSEA. Trimming took 5 bases from V and 0 from J; bases not matched to a gene: 7. The chain's CDR3 is CSVLTTGRSNQPQHF. CDR3 nucleotides: TGCAGCGTTCTAACGACAGGGCGTAGCAATCAGCCCCAGCATTTT.

V usage is TRBV5-1 and J usage is TRBJ2-2, with 14 bases that match TRBD2. The germline CDR1 and CDR2 sequences are SGHRS and YFSETQ. The CDR3 runs 19 residues. Losses at the gene ends were 4 bases for V and 5 bases for J; bases not matched to a gene: 13. CDR3 DNA sequence: TGCGCCAGCAGCCGGGGCGGGACTAGCGGGAGCGAGAGGACCGGGGAGCTGTTTTTT. This gives the protein CASSRGGTSGSERTGELFF.

The rearrangement links TRBV7-9 to TRBJ2-5; possibly TRBD1 or TRBD2 for D (5 bases each). Between the trimmed V and J ends, which lost 4 bases and 3 bases, there was a span of 9 bases. Germline CDR1 and CDR2: SEHNR and FQNEAQ (reference sequence). This CDR3 has 13 amino acids. The CDR3 sequence is CASSYWGKETQYF. The CDR3, as DNA: TGTGCCAGCAGCTACTGGGGGAAAGAGACCCAGTACTTC.

The V call is TRBV7-2, the J call TRBJ2-3, with no clear D. Between the trimmed V and J ends, which lost 5 bases and 0 bases, there was a span of 18 bases. The germline V gene has CDR1 SGHTA and CDR2 FQGNSA. The CDR3 length is 17 residues. CDR3 sequence reads: CASSIQPLRLSTDTQYF. Written as DNA, the CDR3 is TGTGCCAGCAGCATCCAGCCTCTGCGGCTGAGCACAGATACGCAGTATTTT.

In this sample, this clonotype turned up a few times. The CDR3: CASSFRSGDNSPLHF. Written as DNA, the CDR3 is TGTGCCAGCAGCTTTAGGTCAGGGGATAATTCACCCCTCCACTTT. The V gene is TRBV7-9, the J gene TRBJ1-6, with D tentatively TRBD1 (6 bases). V dropped 3 bases and J dropped 5 bases, with 11 bases sitting between them. In germline, CDR1 is SEHNR, CDR2 FQNEAQ (reference sequence). The CDR3 is 15 residues long.

This clonotype was observed a handful of times. At one end, the junction sequence differs from germline, possibly due to a read error. The chain joins TRBV7-9 to TRBJ2-5, with D possibly matching TRBD2 (5 bases). The CDR3 has 14 residues. Germline lookup yields CDR1 SEHNR and CDR2 FQNEAQ (reference sequence). For the CDR3, the DNA is TGTACCAGCAGCGTCTTCCAGCGCGGGGAGACCCAGTACTTC. Its protein product is CTSSVFQRGETQYF. The whole variable domain, remainder taken from reference TRBV7-9 and TRBJ2-5, is DTGVSQNPRHKITKRGQNVTFRCDPISEHNRLYWYRQTLGQGPEFLTYFQNEAQLEKSRLLSDRFSAERPKGSFSTLEIQRTEQGDSAMYLCTSSVFQRGETQYFGPGTRLLVL.

The chain couples TRBV6-2 or TRBV6-3 to TRBJ1-5; D might be TRBD1 (5 bases). V was shortened by 5 bases and J by 0 bases, with 11 bases between the two germline ends. The CDR3 covers 15 residues. Germline assignment: CDR1 MNHEY and CDR2 SVGEGT. DNA for the CDR3: TGTGCCAGCAGTCCCGGGGGTCTTAGCAATCAGCCCCAGCATTTT. It yields the protein CASSPGGLSNQPQHF.

There are a few counts of this clonotype. V gene TRBV7-2 combines with J gene TRBJ2-3, with 12 bases lining up with TRBD2. The CDR3 is made up of 17 amino acids. After removal of 5 bases from V and 2 bases from J, the junction contained 8 bases not matched to a gene. CDR1 and CDR2 from the germline V gene are SGHTA and FQGNSA. As DNA, the CDR3 is TGTGCCAGCAGCCCGACACTAGCGGGAGGTACCACAGATACGCAGTATTTT. This gives the protein CASSPTLAGGTTDTQYF.

This chain connects TRBV18 to TRBJ2-3; no clear D. The V end was cut by 6 bases, the J end by 2 bases, with 6 bases between. The CDR3 is made up of 12 amino acids. Germline V gene sequence: CDR1 KGHSH, CDR2 LQKENI. The CDR3 is CASSLFTDTQYF. The CDR3 DNA reads TGTGCCAGCTCCCTTTTCACAGATACGCAGTATTTT.

CDR3 sequence reads: CASSRIRQASTDTQYF. The CDR3 coding sequence is TGCGCCAGCAGCAGGATCCGACAGGCTAGCACAGATACGCAGTATTTT. The V call is TRBV5-1, the J call TRBJ2-3; D perhaps matches TRBD1 (6 bases). V was trimmed by 4 bases and J by 0 bases, leaving 15 bases between them. Germline loops: CDR1 SGHRS, CDR2 YFSETQ. The length of the CDR3 is 16 residues.

The gene calls are TRBV7-3 and TRBJ2-3; 8 nucleotides match TRBD2. The CDR3 runs to 16 residues. The J segment lost 8 bases and the V segment lost 6 bases, leaving 16 bases of the junction unmatched. The germline gives CDR1 SGHTA, CDR2 FQGTGA. The CDR3 loop reads CASSPSLAGSPGTQYF. The CDR3 nucleotides are TGTGCCAGCAGTCCGTCGTTAGCGGGGAGCCCCGGTACGCAGTATTTT. Full variable domain (outside the CDR3, taken from reference TRBV7-3 and TRBJ2-3): GAGVSQTPSNKVTEKGKYVELRCDPISGHTALYWYRQSLGQGPEFLIYFQGTGAADDSGLPNDRFFAVRPEGSVSTLKIQRTERGDSAVYLCASSPSLAGSPGTQYFGPGTRLTVL.

The chain links TRBV11-3 to TRBJ2-6, with 7 bases that match TRBD2. Per germline, CDR1 SGHNT and CDR2 YENEEA. Trimming took 4 bases from V and 6 from J; bases not matched to a gene: 18. The CDR3 runs 19 residues. The CDR3 protein is CASSSSASAGDVEANVLTF. CDR3 coding DNA: TGTGCCAGCAGCTCCTCCGCTAGCGCGGGGGACGTTGAGGCCAACGTCCTGACTTTC.

This clonotype was detected a few times. The rearrangement uses TRBV7-2 and TRBJ1-3; no firm D call. In germline, CDR1 is SGHTA, CDR2 FQGNSA. The length of the CDR3 is 13 residues. Trimming removed 2 bases from V and 7 bases from J, with 9 bases in between. The CDR3 here is CASSLPLGNTIYF. The CDR3 DNA sequence: TGTGCCAGCAGCTTACCCCTGGGGAACACCATATATTTT.

The V call is TRBV5-1, the J call TRBJ2-5; D might be TRBD1 or TRBD2, each matching 5 bases. Looked up from germline, CDR1 is SGHRS and CDR2 is YFSETQ. Trimming stripped 7 bases from V and 5 bases from J, with 21 bases between. The CDR3 is made up of 15 amino acids. CDR3 nucleotide sequence: TGCGCCAGCGGGTCTTTCGGGGCTACGAGGGAGACCCAGTACTTC. As protein: CASGSFGATRETQYF.

The rearrangement uses TRBV25-1 and TRBJ2-1; D is possibly TRBD1 (6 bases). V gave up 10 bases and J gave up 1 base, with 14 bases separating them. There are 14 residues in the CDR3. The germline V gene has CDR1 MGHDK and CDR2 SYGVNS. The CDR3 DNA reads as TGTGCCACCAGGGGAGCGAGGTCCTACAATGAGCAGTTCTTC. Translation: CATRGARSYNEQFF.

The genes are TRBV9 and TRBJ1-2; the match to TRBD1 covers 10 bases. The CDR3 has 15 residues. With 0 bases clipped from V and 4 bases from J, the junction kept 3 bases outside the gene matches. CDR1 is SGDLS, CDR2 YYNGEE, per germline. DNA of the CDR3: TGTGCCAGCAGCGTAGGAGGGACAGGGGCCTATGGCTACACCTTC. The encoded protein is CASSVGGTGAYGYTF.

This chain uses TRBV29-1 with TRBJ1-1; no firm D call. V was shortened by 4 bases and J by 2 bases, with 11 bases between the two germline ends. CDR1 is SQVTM and CDR2 is ANQGSEA in the germline V gene. The CDR3 consists of 13 residues. CDR3 DNA sequence: TGCAGCGTTGGAGGAGAGCCAAACACTGAAGCTTTCTTT. It is translated as CSVGGEPNTEAFF. The complete variable domain, with remaining parts taken from reference TRBV29-1 and TRBJ1-1, reads SAVISQKPSRDICQRGTSLTIQCQVDSQVTMMFWYRQQPGQSLTLIATANQGSEATYESGFVIDKFPISRPNLTFSTLTVSNMSPEDSSIYLCSVGGEPNTEAFFGQGTRLTVV.

The chain carries TRBV19 and TRBJ2-1, with D maybe TRBD2 (6 bases). The CDR3 has 13 amino acids. The V gene lost 3 bases and the J gene lost 6 bases, with 9 bases spanning the gap. Per the germline V gene, CDR1 is LNHDA and CDR2 is SQIVND (reference sequence). DNA of the CDR3: TGTGCCAGTAGTATTTTGGGGGGCAATGAGCAGTTCTTC. It specifies CASSILGGNEQFF.

The CDR3: CSVQGQGANTGELFF. The CDR3 DNA reads as TGCAGCGTTCAGGGACAGGGGGCAAACACCGGGGAGCTGTTTTTT. This chain uses TRBV29-1 with TRBJ2-2; 12 bases are a match to TRBD1. The CDR3 totals 15 residues. The germline V gene encodes CDR1 SQVTM and CDR2 ANQGSEA. V trimming: 5 bases; J trimming: 2 bases; junction bases outside the gene matches: 3.

V is TRBV15 and J is TRBJ1-5; D unresolved. This CDR3 region has 14 residues. Looked up from germline, CDR1 is LNHNV and CDR2 is YYDKDF (reference sequence). V shed 3 bases and J shed 6 bases, with 12 bases lying between them. In DNA form, the CDR3 reads TGTGCCACCAGCAGCACCCAGGATCTTCAGCCCCAGCATTTT. It specifies CATSSTQDLQPQHF.

The chain recombines TRBV7-9 with TRBJ2-7; D is unresolved. CDR1 and CDR2 from the germline V gene are SEHNR and FQNEAQ (reference sequence). The CDR3 runs 14 residues. Deletions cut 4 bases from V and 2 bases from J, with 12 bases between. For the CDR3, the DNA is TGTGCCAGCAGCTCCACCTCTCGACCCTACGAGCAGTACTTC. Translating gives CASSSTSRPYEQYF. The full variable domain, its missing parts supplied by reference TRBV7-9 and TRBJ2-7, is DTGVSQNPRHKITKRGQNVTFRCDPISEHNRLYWYRQTLGQGPEFLTYFQNEAQLEKSRLLSDRFSAERPKGSFSTLEIQRTEQGDSAMYLCASSSTSRPYEQYFGPGTRLTVT.

The chain recombines TRBV5-1 with TRBJ1-1; TRBD1 might be the D (6 bases). CDR1 SGHRS and CDR2 YFSETQ come from the germline V gene. This CDR3 comprises 15 residues. The V and J ends lost 0 bases and 5 bases respectively, with 14 bases between them. CDR3 residues: CASSLGTVLRTEAFF. Written as DNA, the CDR3 is TGCGCCAGCAGCTTGGGGACAGTCCTGAGGACTGAAGCTTTCTTT. Variable domain in full (rest from reference TRBV5-1 and TRBJ1-1): KAGVTQTPRYLIKTRGQQVTLSCSPISGHRSVSWYQQTPGQGLQFLFEYFSETQRNKGNFPGRFSGRQFSNSRSEMNVSTLELGDSALYLCASSLGTVLRTEAFFGQGTRLTVV.

J is TRBJ2-3 and V is TRBV5-1; 8 bases fit TRBD1. This CDR3 is 15 amino acids long. The germline V gene encodes CDR1 SGHRS and CDR2 YFSETQ. The J segment lost 5 bases and the V segment lost 1 base, leaving 6 bases of the junction unmatched. The CDR3 is CASSLSGTGGDTQYF. CDR3 nucleotide sequence: TGCGCCAGCAGCTTGTCAGGGACAGGTGGAGATACGCAGTATTTT.

V gene TRBV18 combines with J gene TRBJ2-7; TRBD2 aligns across 8 bases. From germline, CDR1 is KGHSH and CDR2 LQKENI. The V gene end was trimmed by 5 bases and the J gene end by 3 bases; junction bases not matched to a gene: 9. There are 15 residues in the CDR3. The CDR3 reads CASSKTGGKDYEQYF. For the CDR3, the DNA is TGTGCCAGCTCAAAAACGGGAGGGAAAGACTACGAGCAGTACTTC.